One and the same sample provided the 28 T cell receptor beta chains below, sequenced in a study of blood T cells in healthy people across ages. With a J-beta primer mix and a sample-barcoded 5' primer, a second PCR ran about 6 to 11 cycles. TCRdb passed the 5' RACE reads through MiXCR, listing each CDR3 protein once. The repertoire has more than 900,000 distinct CDR3 sequences, about 28% of them found once; the top ten carry around 9.6%. The same specimen was also included in a second study, on T cells of mothers and their children.

Sequenced: blood. The receptors originated from a woman in her thirties or forties in good health.

This clonotype was seen a single time. The germline gene is not matched at one end of the junction; a read error may be the cause. The chain has TRBV6-6 and TRBJ2-7, with TRBD2 matching 8 bases. Germline CDR1 reads MNHNY; CDR2 reads SVGAGI (reference sequence). This CDR3 is 16 amino acids long. For the CDR3, the DNA is TGTGCCAGCAGTCAAATGGGGCGGGGGGCCAGCTACCAGCAGTACTTC. Translation: CASSQMGRGASYQQYF.

This clonotype appeared many times. With a much larger clone just one base away, this may be a read error. The chain combines TRBV12-3 or TRBV12-4 with TRBJ1-6; D remains unclear. The CDR3 extends over 14 amino acids. Between the trimmed V and J ends, which lost 4 bases and 8 bases, there was a span of 12 bases. CDR3 sequence (DNA): TGTGCCAGCAGTTGGGAGGCAGGTTATTCACCCCTCCACTTT. Translated, it gives CASSWEAGYSPLHF.

There are many counts of this clonotype. This sequence joins TRBV6-5 and TRBJ2-7, with D uncertain. This CDR3 has 14 amino acids. V was clipped by 6 bases and J by 3 bases, with 15 bases between them. Looked up from germline, CDR1 is MNHEY and CDR2 is SVGAGI. The CDR3 DNA follows: TGTGCCAGCAGCATGACGCCGGACGGCTACGAGCAGTACTTC. It translates to CASSMTPDGYEQYF.

This clonotype was counted a few times. The chain links TRBV2 to TRBJ1-2; D not resolved. The CDR3 spans 12 residues. Germline V CDR1 and CDR2: SNHLY, FYNNEI. V gave up 4 bases and J gave up 8 bases, with 11 bases separating them. CDR3 protein: CASSVAASGYTF. The CDR3 DNA sequence: TGTGCCAGCAGTGTGGCCGCCTCGGGCTACACCTTC.

This chain joins TRBV12-3 or TRBV12-4 and TRBJ1-1; the D gene is possibly TRBD1 (6 bases). The CDR3 is made up of 13 amino acids. Trimming stripped 8 bases from V and 4 bases from J, with 14 bases between. CDR3 amino acids: CASARTDCTEAFF. For the CDR3, the DNA is TGTGCCAGCGCCAGGACAGACTGCACTGAAGCTTTCTTT.

This clonotype was observed many times. The V gene is TRBV15, the J gene TRBJ1-5, with 7 bases fitting TRBD1. The V gene's germline CDR1 is LNHNV and CDR2 YYDKDF (reference sequence). V was clipped by 1 base and J by 0 bases; unmatched bases: 9. CDR3 size: 18 residues. CDR3 DNA sequence: TGTGCCACCAGCAGAGGACAGGGCGGTCGAACTAGCAATCAGCCCCAGCATTTT. Amino acid sequence: CATSRGQGGRTSNQPQHF.

This clonotype has just a few counts. The chain has TRBV5-1 and TRBJ2-3, with D uncertain. The V end was cut by 0 bases, the J end by 1 base, with 21 bases between. Per the germline V gene, CDR1 is SGHRS and CDR2 is YFSETQ. CDR3 length: 19 residues. CDR3 sequence: CASSLEKWAWTPGTDTQYF. CDR3 nucleotides: TGCGCCAGCAGCTTGGAGAAATGGGCGTGGACCCCCGGCACAGATACGCAGTATTTT.

This clonotype has at least ten counts. V is TRBV7-2 and J is TRBJ2-3; D uncertain. Germline V lookup: CDR1 SGHTA, CDR2 FQGNSA. Deletions cut 6 bases from V and 0 bases from J, with 19 bases between. CDR3 size: 17 residues. CDR3 region: CASRRPESRFSTDTQYF. CDR3 DNA sequence: TGTGCCAGCAGGCGCCCGGAGAGTCGGTTCAGCACAGATACGCAGTATTTT.

This clonotype was recorded a few times. V usage is TRBV12-3 or TRBV12-4 and J usage is TRBJ2-1; a weak D match, TRBD2 (6 bases). The ends were cut back, 5 bases at V and 6 bases at J, with 20 bases in the middle. CDR3 length: 16 amino acids. DNA of the CDR3: TGTGCCAGCAGTCACCTTTTGCGGGGTGGGACCAATGAGCAGTTCTTC. It yields the protein CASSHLLRGGTNEQFF.

This clonotype was seen more than once but under ten times. This chain connects TRBV12-3 or TRBV12-4 to TRBJ2-5; possibly TRBD1 for D (6 bases). The CDR3 is 14 amino acids. Trimming removed 7 bases at V and 6 bases at J, with 18 bases between. The CDR3 nucleotides are TGTGCCAGCACCCTAGGGTCGGGACATAAGACCCAGTACTTC. Amino acids: CASTLGSGHKTQYF.

The chain employs TRBV29-1 and TRBJ1-1, with D possibly matching TRBD1 (5 bases). Germline CDR1 SQVTM, CDR2 ANQGSEA. Between the trimmed V and J ends, which lost 4 bases and 11 bases, there was a span of 14 bases. The CDR3 extends over 11 amino acids. CDR3: CSVGKDMAAFF. The CDR3 DNA is TGCAGCGTTGGAAAGGACATGGCCGCTTTCTTT. Based on the CDR3 plus reference TRBV29-1 and TRBJ1-1, the full variable domain is SAVISQKPSRDICQRGTSLTIQCQVDSQVTMMFWYRQQPGQSLTLIATANQGSEATYESGFVIDKFPISRPNLTFSTLTVSNMSPEDSSIYLCSVGKDMAAFFGQGTRLTVV.

The chain couples TRBV28 to TRBJ2-7, with D possibly matching TRBD2 (5 bases). V lost 2 bases to trimming and J lost 7 bases, with 18 bases between them. The CDR3 runs 15 residues. Germline assignment: CDR1 MDHEN and CDR2 SYDVKM. The DNA for the CDR3 is TGTGCCAGCAGTTTAAACTCCCGGGGTCCGGAAGAGCAGTACTTC. It is translated as CASSLNSRGPEEQYF.

This clonotype was seen repeatedly, ten times or more. V is TRBV4-3 and J is TRBJ2-1, with D possibly matching TRBD1 (6 bases). CDR1 is LGHNA, CDR2 YSLEER, per germline. The CDR3 runs to 14 residues. The V gene lost 1 base and the J gene lost 2 bases, with 6 bases spanning the gap. As DNA, the CDR3 is TGCGCCAGCAGCCAAGGACAGGCCTACAATGAGCAGTTCTTC. Translated: CASSQGQAYNEQFF.

This clonotype was seen more than once but under ten times. CDR3 sequence reads: CSEMWDGTEAFF. The CDR3 DNA reads TGCAGCGAAATGTGGGATGGCACTGAAGCTTTCTTT. The rearrangement links TRBV29-1 to TRBJ1-1; D gene unclear. V dropped 7 bases and J dropped 4 bases, with 13 bases sitting between them. Germline V gene lookup returns CDR1 SQVTM and CDR2 ANQGSEA. The CDR3 has 12 amino acids.

The table lists this clonotype with a few counts. The chain joins TRBV29-1 to TRBJ1-1, with 8 bases matching TRBD1. In germline, CDR1 is SQVTM, CDR2 ANQGSEA. The CDR3 covers 14 residues. The V and J ends lost 6 bases and 4 bases, in that order; junction bases with no gene match: 10. CDR3 nucleotides: TGCAGCGTCCAAAAGGACAGGGATGGCACTGAAGCTTTCTTT. Translating gives CSVQKDRDGTEAFF.

The CDR3 DNA sequence: TGTGCCAGCAGTTTGGCACAGGTAGCTGGCTACACCTTC. Translating it yields CASSLAQVAGYTF. J is TRBJ1-2 and V is TRBV28; D might be TRBD1 (5 bases). The germline V and J ends were trimmed by 3 bases and 7 bases, with 12 bases remaining between them. Germline V gene data show CDR1 as MDHEN and CDR2 as SYDVKM. This CDR3 has 13 residues.

This clonotype was observed a few times. The rearrangement uses TRBV2 and TRBJ2-1; a possible D gene is TRBD2 (6 bases). The CDR3 consists of 13 residues. The V gene lost 6 bases and the J gene lost 6 bases, with 12 bases spanning the gap. Per germline, CDR1 SNHLY and CDR2 FYNNEI. For the CDR3, the DNA is TGTGCCAGCAGGACGGGACTTTTCAATGAGCAGTTCTTC. Encoded protein: CASRTGLFNEQFF.

This clonotype was counted ten times or more. The chain employs TRBV7-8 and TRBJ2-7; 7 nucleotides agree with TRBD1. The V segment lost 5 bases and the J segment 5 bases; nucleotides outside the gene matches: 6. The CDR3 covers 13 residues. The germline V gene has CDR1 SGHVS and CDR2 FQNEAQ. The CDR3 sequence is CASSPDDRDEQYF. Here the CDR3 DNA reads TGTGCCAGCAGCCCAGATGACAGGGACGAGCAGTACTTC.

The sample holds many counts of this clonotype. The gene calls are TRBV15 and TRBJ2-7, with D unresolved. The length of the CDR3 is 14 residues. CDR1 and CDR2 from the germline V gene are LNHNV and YYDKDF (reference sequence). V lost 2 bases and J lost 5, with 13 bases in between. CDR3 region: CATSRSGPSNEQYF. The CDR3 nucleotides are TGTGCCACCAGCAGATCCGGCCCCTCGAACGAGCAGTACTTC.

V is TRBV5-1 and J is TRBJ2-3, with TRBD1 identical over 10 bases. Germline values: CDR1 SGHRS, CDR2 YFSETQ. This CDR3 contains 14 residues. Trimming removed 4 bases from V and 5 bases from J; junction bases left unmatched: 4. CDR3 region: CASSTGTGEDTQYF. CDR3 sequence (DNA): TGCGCCAGCAGCACCGGGACAGGGGAAGATACGCAGTATTTT.

This chain links TRBV28 with TRBJ2-5; tentatively, D is TRBD1 (6 bases). In germline, CDR1 is MDHEN, CDR2 SYDVKM. The CDR3 extends over 16 amino acids. The V end lost 3 bases, the J end lost 4 bases, and 18 bases lay between the germline ends. CDR3 in amino acids: CASSLSGSPRGETQYF. DNA of the CDR3: TGTGCCAGCAGTTTGTCAGGGTCTCCCAGGGGAGAGACCCAGTACTTC.

The V call is TRBV28, the J call TRBJ2-1, with D perhaps matching TRBD1 (6 bases). Germline V gives CDR1 MDHEN, CDR2 SYDVKM. Trimming pared 3 bases from V and 7 bases from J, leaving 16 bases between. CDR3 length: 15 residues. CDR3 protein: CASSFIQGRKNEQFF. Written as DNA, the CDR3 is TGTGCCAGCAGTTTTATCCAGGGGAGAAAGAATGAGCAGTTCTTC.

The sample holds many counts of this clonotype. The gene calls are TRBV28 and TRBJ2-7, with 9 bases aligning to TRBD1. The CDR3 runs 15 residues. Trimming cost V 7 bases and J 6 bases; bases outside gene matches: 13. The germline CDR1 and CDR2 sequences are MDHEN and SYDVKM. In DNA form, the CDR3 reads TGTGCCAGCACCGCGCACGGACAGGGGTCAGGCGAGCAGTACTTC. It yields the protein CASTAHGQGSGEQYF. The entire variable domain, with the rest obtained from reference TRBV28 and TRBJ2-7, is as follows: DVKVTQSSRYLVKRTGEKVFLECVQDMDHENMFWYRQDPGLGLRLIYFSYDVKMKEKGDIPEGYSVSREKKERFSLILESASTNQTSMYLCASTAHGQGSGEQYFGPGTRLTVT.

The chain has TRBV7-6 and TRBJ2-3, with no clear D. Germline V lookup: CDR1 SGHVS, CDR2 FNYEAQ. V shed 4 bases and J shed 1 base, with 18 bases lying between them. The CDR3 length is 17 residues. CDR3 nucleotides: TGTGCCAGCAGCTCACCCTTTGGCAGTATTGGCACAGATACGCAGTATTTT. Protein sequence: CASSSPFGSIGTDTQYF.

In regard to this clonotype: This could be a read error, since a much larger clone is one nucleotide away. The chain couples TRBV7-2 to TRBJ2-3; D gene unclear. Looked up from germline, CDR1 is SGHTA and CDR2 is FQGNSA. The CDR3 runs to 15 residues. Deletions cut 5 bases from V and 1 base from J, with 13 bases between. The CDR3 nucleotides read TGTACCAGCAGCCCCCGGAATTACCGCACAGATACGCAGTATTTT. Its translation: CTSSPRNYRTDTQYF.

This chain links TRBV9 with TRBJ2-7; the D gene is possibly TRBD2 (6 bases). The CDR3 runs to 18 residues. The V end was cut by 0 bases, the J end by 5 bases, with 24 bases between. The germline V gene encodes CDR1 SGDLS and CDR2 YYNGEE. CDR3 amino acids: CASSVGVGAGTPPDEQYF. In DNA, the CDR3 is TGTGCCAGCAGCGTAGGGGTCGGGGCGGGGACTCCCCCGGACGAGCAGTACTTC.

This clonotype was found a few times. This may come from a read error, since a much larger clone is one base off. The gene calls are TRBV9 and TRBJ2-1; D not resolved. The CDR3 is 13 residues long. Germline CDR1 SGDLS, CDR2 YYNGEE. The CDR3 sequence is CTSSVDRLNEQFF. CDR3 in DNA: TGTACCAGCAGCGTAGATAGGCTCAATGAGCAGTTCTTC.

Points on this clonotype: One junction end does not reproduce the germline sequence, and a read error may be involved. The chain employs TRBV4-1 and TRBJ2-2, with a possible D match to TRBD1 (6 bases). CDR3 length: 15 residues. Looked up from germline, CDR1 is MGHRA and CDR2 is YSYEKL. The CDR3 DNA follows: TGCGCCAACAGCCACGAGACAGGGAACACCGGGGAGCTGTTTTTT. It translates to CANSHETGNTGELFF.